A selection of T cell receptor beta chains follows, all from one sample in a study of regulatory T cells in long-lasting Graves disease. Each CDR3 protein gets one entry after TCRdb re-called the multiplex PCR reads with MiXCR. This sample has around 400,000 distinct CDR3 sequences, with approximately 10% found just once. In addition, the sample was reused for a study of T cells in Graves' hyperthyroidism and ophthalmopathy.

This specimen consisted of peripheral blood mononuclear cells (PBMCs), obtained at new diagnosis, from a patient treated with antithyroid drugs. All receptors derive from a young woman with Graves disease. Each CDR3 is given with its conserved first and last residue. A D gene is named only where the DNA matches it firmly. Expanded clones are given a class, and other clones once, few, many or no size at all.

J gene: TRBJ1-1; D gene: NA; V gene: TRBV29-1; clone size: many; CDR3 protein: CSVLSRPTEAFF; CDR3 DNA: TGCAGCGTTTTAAGCAGACCAACTGAAGCTTTCTTT
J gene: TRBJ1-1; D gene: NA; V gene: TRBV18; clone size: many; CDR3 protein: CASSQSAGATEAFF; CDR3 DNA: TGTGCCAGCTCACAGTCGGCCGGGGCGACTGAAGCTTTCTTT
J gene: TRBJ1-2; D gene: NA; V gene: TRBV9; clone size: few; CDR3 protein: CASSAMGGNINYGYTF; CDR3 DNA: TGTGCCAGCAGCGCAATGGGGGGCAACATTAACTATGGCTACACCTTC
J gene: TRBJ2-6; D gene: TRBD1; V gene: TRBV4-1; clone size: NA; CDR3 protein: CASSPIDRASGANVLTF; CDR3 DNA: TGCGCCAGCAGCCCGATCGACAGGGCATCAGGGGCCAACGTCCTGACTTTC
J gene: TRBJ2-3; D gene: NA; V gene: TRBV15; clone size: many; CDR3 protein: CATSRDSSASTDTQYF; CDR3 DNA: TGTGCCACCAGCAGAGATTCTAGCGCGAGCACAGATACGCAGTATTTT
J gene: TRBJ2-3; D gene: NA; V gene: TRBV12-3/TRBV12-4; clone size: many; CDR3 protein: CASSFGLALQYF; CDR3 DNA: TGTGCCAGCAGTTTCGGGCTAGCGTTACAGTATTTT
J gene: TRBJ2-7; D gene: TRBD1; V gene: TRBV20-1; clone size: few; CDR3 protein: CSASYNSGTAYEQYF; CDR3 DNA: TGCAGTGCTAGCTATAACTCCGGGACAGCCTACGAGCAGTACTTC
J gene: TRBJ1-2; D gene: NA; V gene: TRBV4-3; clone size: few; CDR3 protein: CASSQDAFNYGYTF; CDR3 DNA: TGCGCCAGCAGCCAAGATGCATTTAACTATGGCTACACCTTC
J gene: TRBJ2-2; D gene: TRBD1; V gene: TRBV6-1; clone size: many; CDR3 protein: CASSTGTENTGELFF; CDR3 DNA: TGTGCCAGCAGTACGGGGACAGAAAACACCGGGGAGCTGTTTTTT
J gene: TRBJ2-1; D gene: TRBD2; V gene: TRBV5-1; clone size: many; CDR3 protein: CASSFLDFSGTTYNEQFF; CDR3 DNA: TGCGCCAGCAGCTTCTTAGACTTTAGCGGGACGACCTACAATGAGCAGTTCTTC
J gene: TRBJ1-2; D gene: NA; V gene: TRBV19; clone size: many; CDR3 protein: CASSLGDITYYFDGYTF; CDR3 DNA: TGTGCCAGTAGCCTCGGGGACATCACCTACTATTTCGATGGCTACACCTTC
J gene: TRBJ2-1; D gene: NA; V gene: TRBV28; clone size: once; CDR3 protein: CASSLQQGTYNEQFF; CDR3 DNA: TGTGCCAGCAGTTTACAGCAGGGGACCTACAATGAGCAGTTCTTC
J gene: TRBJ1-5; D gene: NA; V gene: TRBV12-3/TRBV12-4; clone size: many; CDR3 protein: CASSLWGYGNQPQHF; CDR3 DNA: TGTGCCAGCAGTTTATGGGGTTACGGCAATCAGCCCCAGCATTTT
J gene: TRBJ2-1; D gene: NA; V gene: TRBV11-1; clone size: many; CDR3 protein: CASSSTLPRGADNEQFF; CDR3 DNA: TGTGCCAGCAGCTCTACCCTCCCACGCGGGGCCGACAATGAGCAGTTCTTC
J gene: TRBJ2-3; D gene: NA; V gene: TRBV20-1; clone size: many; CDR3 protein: CSASWADTQYF; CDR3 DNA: TGCAGTGCTAGCTGGGCCGATACGCAGTATTTT
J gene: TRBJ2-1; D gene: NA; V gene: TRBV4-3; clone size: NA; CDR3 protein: CASSQELRTTSYNEQFF; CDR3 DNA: TGCGCCAGCAGCCAAGAGTTAAGGACTACCTCCTACAATGAGCAGTTCTTC
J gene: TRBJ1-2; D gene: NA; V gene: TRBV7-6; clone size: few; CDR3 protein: CASSSGGGLNYGYTF; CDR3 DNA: TGTGCCAGCAGCTCGGGAGGCGGACTAAACTATGGCTACACCTTC
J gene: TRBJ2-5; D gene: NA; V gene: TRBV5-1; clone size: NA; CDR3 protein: CASSLEVPGETQYF; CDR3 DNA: TGCGCCAGCAGCTTGGAGGTGCCGGGGGAGACCCAGTACTTC
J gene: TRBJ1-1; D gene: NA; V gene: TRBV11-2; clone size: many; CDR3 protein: CASSKGPQRMNTEAFF; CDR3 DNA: TGTGCCAGCAGCAAGGGGCCCCAGCGGATGAACACTGAAGCTTTCTTT
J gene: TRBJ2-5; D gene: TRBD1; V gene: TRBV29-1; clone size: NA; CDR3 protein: CSVGYFYGTDERETQYF; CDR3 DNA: TGCAGCGTTGGATATTTTTATGGGACAGATGAGAGAGAGACCCAGTACTTC
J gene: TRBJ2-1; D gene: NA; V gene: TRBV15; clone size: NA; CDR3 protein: CATSRDRLGAATPYNEQFF; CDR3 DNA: TGTGCCACCAGCAGAGATCGGCTTGGGGCGGCCACCCCTTACAATGAGCAGTTCTTC
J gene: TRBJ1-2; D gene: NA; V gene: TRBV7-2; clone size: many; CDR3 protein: CASSRLGAGYTF; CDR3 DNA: TGTGCCAGCAGCCGTTTGGGTGCGGGCTACACCTTC
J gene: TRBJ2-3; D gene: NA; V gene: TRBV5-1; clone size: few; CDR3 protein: CASSKGQGSDTQYF; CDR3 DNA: TGCGCCAGCAGCAAGGGTCAGGGGTCAGATACGCAGTATTTT
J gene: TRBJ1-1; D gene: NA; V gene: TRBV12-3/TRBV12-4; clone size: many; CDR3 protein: CASSSRVGTEAFF; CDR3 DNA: TGTGCCAGCAGTTCGAGGGTGGGCACTGAAGCTTTCTTT
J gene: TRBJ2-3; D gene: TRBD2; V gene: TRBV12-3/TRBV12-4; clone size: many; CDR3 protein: CASSLNSGKVDTQYF; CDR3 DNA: TGTGCCAGCAGTTTGAATAGCGGGAAGGTAGATACGCAGTATTTT
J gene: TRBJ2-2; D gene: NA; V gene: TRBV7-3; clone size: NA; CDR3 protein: CASSPGTRAGELFF; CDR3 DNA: TGTGCCAGCAGCCCCGGGACCAGGGCCGGGGAGCTGTTTTTT
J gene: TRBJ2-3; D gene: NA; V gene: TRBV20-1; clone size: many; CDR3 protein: CSAPHMTSTDTQYF; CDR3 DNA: TGCAGTGCTCCTCATATGACTAGCACAGATACGCAGTATTTT
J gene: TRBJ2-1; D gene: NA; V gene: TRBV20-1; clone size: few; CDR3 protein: CSGGGGRTSYNEQFF; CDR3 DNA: TGCAGTGGGGGGGGGGGGCGTACAAGTTACAATGAGCAGTTCTTC
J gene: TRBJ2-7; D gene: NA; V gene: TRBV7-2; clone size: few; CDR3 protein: CASSLFDYEQYF; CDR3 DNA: TGTGCCAGCAGCTTATTTGACTACGAGCAGTACTTC
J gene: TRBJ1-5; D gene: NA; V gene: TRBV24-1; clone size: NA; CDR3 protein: CATSLGGAGQPQHF; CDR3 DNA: TGTGCCACCAGTTTGGGGGGGGCAGGTCAGCCCCAGCATTTT
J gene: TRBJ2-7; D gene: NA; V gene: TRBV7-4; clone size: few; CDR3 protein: CASSPGKVKQYF; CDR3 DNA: TGTGCCAGCAGCCCCGGGAAGGTCAAGCAGTACTTC
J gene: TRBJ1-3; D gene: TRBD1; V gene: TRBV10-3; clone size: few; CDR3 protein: CAIGGQGVNTIYF; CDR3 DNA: TGTGCCATCGGGGGACAGGGGGTAAACACCATATATTTT
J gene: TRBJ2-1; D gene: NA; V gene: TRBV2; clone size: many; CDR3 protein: CASSESYSEFF; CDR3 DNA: TGTGCCAGCAGTGAAAGCTACAGTGAGTTCTTC
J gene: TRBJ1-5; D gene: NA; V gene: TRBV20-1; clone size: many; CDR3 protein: CSAVSDSNQPQHF; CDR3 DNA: TGCAGTGCTGTTAGCGATAGCAATCAGCCCCAGCATTTT
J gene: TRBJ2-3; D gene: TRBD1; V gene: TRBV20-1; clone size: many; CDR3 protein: CSASVPGTGGTDTQYF; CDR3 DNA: TGCAGTGCTAGCGTACCCGGGACAGGGGGAACAGATACGCAGTATTTT
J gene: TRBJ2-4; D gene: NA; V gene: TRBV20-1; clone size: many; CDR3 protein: CSAYVLEGLAKNIQYF; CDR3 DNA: TGCAGTGCTTATGTCCTCGAGGGACTAGCCAAAAACATTCAGTACTTC
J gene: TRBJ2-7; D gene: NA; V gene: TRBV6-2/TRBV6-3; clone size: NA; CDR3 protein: CASSYWASLSYEQYF; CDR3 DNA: TGTGCCAGCAGTTACTGGGCTTCTTTATCCTACGAGCAGTACTTC
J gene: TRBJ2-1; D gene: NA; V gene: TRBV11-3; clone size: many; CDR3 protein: CASSPRRGNNEQFF; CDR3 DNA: TGTGCCAGCAGCCCTCGGCGAGGGAACAATGAGCAGTTCTTC
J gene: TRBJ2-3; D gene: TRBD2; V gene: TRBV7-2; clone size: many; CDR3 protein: CASSLRLAGVGDTQYF; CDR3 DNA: TGTGCCAGCAGCTTACGACTAGCGGGAGTGGGAGATACGCAGTATTTT
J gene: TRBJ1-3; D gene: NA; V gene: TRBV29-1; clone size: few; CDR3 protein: CSVSGGYSGNTIYF; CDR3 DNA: TGCAGCGTTTCCGGCGGTTACTCTGGAAACACCATATATTTT
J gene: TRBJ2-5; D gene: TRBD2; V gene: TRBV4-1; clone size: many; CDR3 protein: CASSQLAGEETQYF; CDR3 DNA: TGCGCCAGCAGCCAACTAGCGGGTGAAGAGACCCAGTACTTC
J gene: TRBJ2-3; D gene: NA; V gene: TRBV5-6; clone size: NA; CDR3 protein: CASSAPVSRAIDTQYF; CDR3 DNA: TGTGCCAGCAGCGCTCCCGTAAGTCGAGCGATAGATACGCAGTATTTT
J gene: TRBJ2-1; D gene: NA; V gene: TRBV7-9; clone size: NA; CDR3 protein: CASSSIRLELNEQFF; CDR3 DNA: TGTGCCAGCAGCTCGATTCGACTCGAATTAAATGAGCAGTTCTTC
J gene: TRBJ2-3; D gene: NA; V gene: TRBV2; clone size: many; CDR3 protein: CASRASSTDTQYF; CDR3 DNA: TGTGCCAGCCGAGCCTCTAGCACAGATACGCAGTATTTT
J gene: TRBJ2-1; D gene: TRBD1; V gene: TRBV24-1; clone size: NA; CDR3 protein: CATSDPGQGAIEQFF; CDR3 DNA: TGTGCCACCAGTGACCCGGGACAGGGGGCGATTGAGCAGTTCTTC
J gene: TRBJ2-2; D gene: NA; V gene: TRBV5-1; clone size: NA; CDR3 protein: CASSLVRPDTGELFF; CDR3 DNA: TGCGCCAGCAGCTTGGTCCGACCCGACACCGGGGAGCTGTTTTTT
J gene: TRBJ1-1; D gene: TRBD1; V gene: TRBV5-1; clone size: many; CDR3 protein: CASRTGDTEAFF; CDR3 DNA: TGCGCCAGCAGGACAGGGGACACTGAAGCTTTCTTT
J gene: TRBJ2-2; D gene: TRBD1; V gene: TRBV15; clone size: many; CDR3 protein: CATSRDRGTGELFF; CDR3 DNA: TGTGCCACCAGTCGGGACAGGGGGACCGGGGAGCTGTTTTTT
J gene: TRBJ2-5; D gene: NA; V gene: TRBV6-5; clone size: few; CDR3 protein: CASSLTLLQETQYF; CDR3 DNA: TGTGCCAGCAGTTTAACACTCCTGCAAGAGACCCAGTACTTC
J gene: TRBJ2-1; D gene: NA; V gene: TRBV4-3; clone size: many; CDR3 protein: CASSQSSMWANEQFF; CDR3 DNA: TGCGCCAGCAGCCAATCTAGTATGTGGGCGAATGAGCAGTTCTTC
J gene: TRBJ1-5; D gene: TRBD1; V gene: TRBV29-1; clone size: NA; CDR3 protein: CSVLGGAGQPQHF; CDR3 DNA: TGCAGCGTTTTAGGGGGCGCGGGCCAGCCCCAGCATTTT
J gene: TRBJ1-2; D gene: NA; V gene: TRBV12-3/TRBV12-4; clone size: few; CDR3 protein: CASSFRGASYGYTF; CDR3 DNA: TGTGCCAGCAGTTTTCGGGGGGCGAGCTATGGCTACACCTTC
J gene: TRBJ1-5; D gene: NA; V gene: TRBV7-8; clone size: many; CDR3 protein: CASSFRTGNQPQHF; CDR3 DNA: TGTGCCAGCAGCTTCCGAACCGGCAATCAGCCCCAGCATTTT
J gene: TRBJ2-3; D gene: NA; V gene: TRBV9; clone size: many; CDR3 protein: CASSVPKSPSGTDTQYF; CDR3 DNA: TGTGCCAGCAGCGTACCAAAATCCCCTTCCGGCACAGATACGCAGTATTTT
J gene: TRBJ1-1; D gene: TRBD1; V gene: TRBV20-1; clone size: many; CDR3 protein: CSVSRGRELTEAFF; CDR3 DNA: TGCAGTGTTAGCAGGGGGCGCGAGCTGACTGAAGCTTTCTTT
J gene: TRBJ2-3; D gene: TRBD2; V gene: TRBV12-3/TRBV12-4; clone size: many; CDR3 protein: CASSLATSVSTDTQYF; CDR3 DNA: TGTGCCAGCAGTTTAGCGACTAGCGTTTCGACAGATACGCAGTATTTT
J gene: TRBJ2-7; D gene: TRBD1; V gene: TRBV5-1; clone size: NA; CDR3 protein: CASSFRDRGAYEQYF; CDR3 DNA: TGCGCCAGCAGCTTCCGGGACAGGGGAGCCTACGAGCAGTACTTC